This T cell receptor (beta chain) was identified during a study of T cell responses to AZD1222 COVID-19 vaccine (dated by TCRdb to 2020 to 2022). In terms of the full investigation: Because spike-specific TCR depth and breadth did not differ between the two schedules, AZD1222 recipients who got a second dose at roughly 4 weeks were pooled with those who got a second dose at roughly 12 weeks. A total of about 250 trial participants underwent TCR sequencing, of whom some 200 had received two doses of AZD1222 and around 25 had received two doses of the MenACWY control vaccine. Trial participants were enrolled into age subgroups of 18-55, 56-69 and 70-plus years, which contained about 150, 28 and 57 TCR-sequenced participants, respectively.

A remark on this clone: Its antigen remains unidentified. The record has no base qualities; no much larger clone is one base away.

According to the study, the label for this sample's time point signals: baseline before first vaccination. Vaccinee samples were obtained from the UK trials COV001 and COV002, which included a single-blind randomized controlled phase 2/3 trial of AZD1222 (ChAdOx1 nCoV-19) in healthy adults. Trial participant PBMC samples were collected at day 0 and day 28 after the second dose for TCRbeta chain sequencing. Trimming takes 1 base from V and 5 bases from J, and the germline ends sit 7 bases apart. The CDR3 runs 13 amino acids, cysteine and phenylalanine included. Here the CDR3 DNA is all that survives: 39 bases in frame from base 1. Based on the germline V gene, the CDR1 and CDR2 sequences are SGHRS and YFSETQ. The study at large found these results: Participants were mostly white British and included more females than males, and it was suggested by the authors that clonal diversity may have been underestimated. Reportedly, close to half of the unique spike-specific TCRs recognized epitopes lying outside the regions that are mutated in the B.1.351 and B.1.1.7 variants. Because no day 14 peak-response samples were available, the repertoires could be characterized only after the peak T cell response. After two AZD1222 doses, spike-specific TCR breadth and depth were significantly higher than at day 0 and than in MenACWY recipients. CD4 TCRs associated with the vaccine covered the entire spike protein, and the dominant responses were in regions 160-218 and 743-854. The 56-69-year group was small, and its depth increase did not reach significance, likely because of low power. Conclusions about previously exposed vaccinees are limited, since just six or seven AZD1222 recipients were seropositive for SARS-CoV-2 at baseline.

The CDR3 regions of human TCRbeta chains were subjected to immunosequencing. The source study handled its data this way. TCRs in the repertoires were compared against a reference library of SARS-CoV-2-specific TCRs that had been generated with the MIRA antigen-specificity platform. Breadth meant the fraction of unique TCRs that were SARS-CoV-2-associated, whereas depth meant the fraction of total T cells that were SARS-CoV-2-associated. Each spike-specific TCR was assigned to its reactive spike region and to a CD4 or CD8 class using the MIRA data. Log10-transformed breadth and depth values were compared by one-way ANOVA with Sidak's multiple comparisons tests. TCRdb provides this immuneACCESS table in a form limited to in-frame rearrangements. Some clones are lacking; in checked studies, under half of them reflect an unresolved V gene, and why the rest are absent is not known. V and J calls and clone size are those listed in that table; D and trimming were worked out from the DNA. In all, the sample holds about 140,000 clones, and over 85% of those were seen once. The ten largest clonotypes hold approximately 5.4% of the sample.

This clonotype originated in an adult in good health. The sequencing here drew on peripheral blood, taken on day 0 of AZD1222 vaccination. Recombination connected TRBV5-1 to TRBJ1-5; TRBD1 might be the D gene, on 5 matching bases. This receptor carries the CDR3 CASSLQGDQPQHF. The DNA reads TGCGCCAGCAGCTTGCAGGGAGATCAGCCCCAGCATTTT.